A selection of T cell receptor beta chains follows, all from one sample in a study of blood T cell repertoires in COVID-19. Sequenced by immunoSEQ multiplex PCR; TCRdb stores in-frame clones only, minus some. The table lists about 40,000 clones, around 90% of them singletons. Material: peripheral blood. Every receptor here comes from a man aged 55 to 70 with COVID-19, enrolled during active disease. Each CDR3 is given without its conserved first and last residue.

j_call v_call cdr3_aa
TRBJ2-5 TRBV12-3/TRBV12-4 ASSFHRQETQY
TRBJ2-7 TRBV5-4 ASSSTYLPGQGYEQY
TRBJ1-6 TRBV30 AWRRTDANSPLH
TRBJ2-7 TRBV5-1 ASSLDRVDEQY
TRBJ1-1 TRBV27 ASSVQGWNTEAF
TRBJ2-5 TRBV29-1 SVVSGTAQETQY
TRBJ2-7 TRBV4-1 ASSPGANYEQY
TRBJ1-5 TRBV5-1 ASRPETGDNQPQH
TRBJ2-3 TRBV21-1 ASIRTGGTDTQY
TRBJ2-3 TRBV9 ASSHPSGRSQY
TRBJ2-3 TRBV10-2 ASSESPTSTDTQY
TRBJ2-7 TRBV3-1/TRBV3-2 ASSHRASGSSYEQY
TRBJ2-3 TRBV6-2/TRBV6-3 ASSRSLGTDTQY
TRBJ1-1 TRBV5-1 ASRVGQGPEAF
TRBJ1-2 TRBV6-6 ASSPRQGSVSYGYT
TRBJ2-1 TRBV19 ASSIEATLNDEQF
TRBJ1-5 TRBV18 ASSPAGGTQPQH
TRBJ2-3 TRBV7-9 ASSLRRARTDTQY
TRBJ1-5 TRBV5-6 ASSLRDGGLNQPQH
TRBJ2-7 TRBV7-9 ASSSVSGSSYEQY
TRBJ2-3 TRBV9 ASSPDRQGFSLRGSDTQY
TRBJ1-2 TRBV7-8 ASSSSYFDDGYT
TRBJ2-1 TRBV9 ASSEGSISGGEQF
TRBJ2-1 TRBV9 ASSVTLDNEQF
TRBJ1-3 TRBV9 ASSPTGGFSGNTIY
TRBJ1-2 TRBV28 ASSLPSPLQGDYGYT
TRBJ1-1 TRBV6-5 ASSYGARNTEAF
TRBJ1-2 TRBV29-1 SVDRQGGYGYT
TRBJ1-4 TRBV7-6 ASSPRDGNEKLF
TRBJ1-5 TRBV5-6 ASSLGQGAFGNQPQH
TRBJ2-3 TRBV6-2/TRBV6-3 ASSQQAPTDTQY
TRBJ1-5 TRBV7-9 ASSLESGGPGDQPQH
TRBJ2-7 TRBV6-2/TRBV6-3 ASSHPGTSGRREQY
TRBJ2-7 TRBV5-1 ASQPTLAGGLYEQY
TRBJ1-2 TRBV30 AWETGGRNYGYT
TRBJ2-7 TRBV6-5 ASAGGQGAYEQY
TRBJ1-1 TRBV5-1 ASSLGQFTEAF
TRBJ1-1 TRBV19 ASSIGQNTEAF
TRBJ2-4 TRBV9 ASSPHSGMLAKNIQY
TRBJ2-1 TRBV7-2 ASSLGRPNNEQF
TRBJ2-1 TRBV24-1 ATSDFIGSKQF
TRBJ2-7 TRBV5-4 ASSLVTSEQY
TRBJ1-6 TRBV7-3 ASSLDGNSPLH
TRBJ2-1 TRBV14 ASSQGREQF
TRBJ1-5 TRBV6-2/TRBV6-3 ASSSPRDRAAFQPQH
TRBJ1-1 TRBV28 ASTTQKTEAF
TRBJ1-4 TRBV27 ASNDRGGPEEKLF
TRBJ1-1 TRBV29-1 SVHQTGMNTEAF
TRBJ1-4 TRBV9 ASSVGARRGEKLF
TRBJ2-7 TRBV30 AWSRGTYEQY
TRBJ2-7 TRBV28 ASSPPGPGQISIYEQY
TRBJ2-7 TRBV19 ASSTGTESSYEQY
TRBJ1-5 TRBV6-1 ASSEFAGDQPQH
TRBJ2-7 TRBV19 ASATSGRAYEQY
TRBJ1-2 TRBV5-1 ASAPTGGYGYT
TRBJ2-1 TRBV7-9 ASTQGAGVLNEQF